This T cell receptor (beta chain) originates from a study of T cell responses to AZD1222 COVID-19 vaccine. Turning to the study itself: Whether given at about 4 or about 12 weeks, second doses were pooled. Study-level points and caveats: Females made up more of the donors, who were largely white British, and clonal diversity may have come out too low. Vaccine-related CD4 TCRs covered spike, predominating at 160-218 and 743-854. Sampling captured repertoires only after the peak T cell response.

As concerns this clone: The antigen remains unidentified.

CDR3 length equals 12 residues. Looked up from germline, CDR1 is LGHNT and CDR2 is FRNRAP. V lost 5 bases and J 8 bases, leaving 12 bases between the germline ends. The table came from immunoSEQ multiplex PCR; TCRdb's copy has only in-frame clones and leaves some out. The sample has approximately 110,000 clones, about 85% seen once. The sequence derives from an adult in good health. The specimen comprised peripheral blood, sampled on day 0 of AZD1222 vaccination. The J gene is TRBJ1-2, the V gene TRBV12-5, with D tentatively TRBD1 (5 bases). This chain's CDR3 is CASGPPGGGYTF. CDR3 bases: TGTGCTAGTGGTCCCCCCGGGGGGGGCTACACCTTC.